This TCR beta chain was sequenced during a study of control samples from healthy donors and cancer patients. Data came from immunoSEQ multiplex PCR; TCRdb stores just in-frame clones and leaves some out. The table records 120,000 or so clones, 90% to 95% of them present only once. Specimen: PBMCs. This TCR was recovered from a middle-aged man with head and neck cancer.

The CDR3 sequence is CAISDGQGRNYEQYF. The CDR3, as DNA: TGTGCCATCAGTGACGGACAGGGCAGGAACTACGAGCAGTACTTC. The chain combines TRBV10-3 with TRBJ2-7; 8 positions match TRBD1. Germline V gives CDR1 ENHRY, CDR2 SYGVKD. The CDR3 loop spans 15 amino acids. The J segment lost 3 bases and the V segment lost 3 bases, leaving 7 bases of the junction unmatched.